A single sample is the source of the 17 T cell receptor beta chains below, sequenced in a study of STAT3 mutations in large granular lymphocyte leukemia. Findings and limits, study-wide: At least one immunodominant TCR beta clonotype appeared in every T-cell large granular lymphocyte leukemia patient.

No antigens are known for them. The assay was immunoSEQ multiplex PCR, and TCRdb's table has in-frame clones only and misses some. The sample lists about 10,000 clones; around 49% were seen once. The sample consisted of peripheral blood mononuclear cells. The receptors come from a boy aged 5-17 years with T-cell large granular lymphocyte leukemia. Some clones in this sample may be carry-over from other donors' samples.

The chain employs TRBV27 and TRBJ2-3; 9 nucleotides line up with TRBD1. This CDR3 has 15 amino acids. Germline V lookup: CDR1 MNHEY, CDR2 SMNVEV (reference sequence). V lost 6 bases to trimming and J lost 3 bases; unmatched junction nucleotides: 7. The CDR3 sequence: CASRPDRGKTDTQYF. The CDR3 DNA reads TGTGCCAGCAGGCCGGACAGGGGTAAAACAGATACGCAGTATTTT.

A few counts support this clone. The rearrangement joins TRBV12-5 to TRBJ2-1, with a tentative D call TRBD2 (5 bases). This CDR3 is built from 13 residues. Trimming removed 7 bases from V and 1 base from J, with 8 bases in between. CDR1 LGHNT and CDR2 FRNRAP come from the germline V gene. The CDR3 DNA reads as TGTGCTAGTGCCGGGGTTTCCTACAATGAGCAGTTCTTC. This codes for CASAGVSYNEQFF.

J is TRBJ1-1 and V is TRBV5-1, with 12 bases that match TRBD1. Germline lookup yields CDR1 SGHRS and CDR2 YFSETQ. V trimming: 8 bases; J trimming: 0 bases; junction bases outside the gene matches: 5. CDR3 size: 15 residues. This chain's CDR3 is CASRGQGAMNTEAFF. The CDR3 coding sequence is TGCGCCAGTCGGGGACAGGGGGCCATGAACACTGAAGCTTTCTTT.

The rearrangement joins TRBV30 to TRBJ1-1; D possibly corresponds to TRBD1 (5 bases). The length of the CDR3 is 12 residues. Germline V gene sequence: CDR1 GTSNPN, CDR2 SVGIG (reference sequence). V shed 0 bases and J shed 4 bases, with 6 bases lying between them. The CDR3 protein is CAWSVGVTEAFF. The CDR3 nucleotides are TGTGCCTGGAGTGTAGGGGTCACTGAAGCTTTCTTT.

This clone showed up just a few times. The chain has TRBV5-1 and TRBJ2-3, with unresolved D. The CDR3 runs 15 residues. V gave up 0 bases and J gave up 0 bases, with 8 bases separating them. CDR1 is SGHRS and CDR2 is YFSETQ in the germline V gene. The chain's CDR3 is CASSLAADSTDTQYF. As DNA, the CDR3 is TGCGCCAGCAGCTTGGCCGCAGATAGCACAGATACGCAGTATTTT.

This clone was recorded once. This sequence joins TRBV4-3 and TRBJ1-2; TRBD1 might be the D (5 bases). The CDR3 sequence is 15 residues long. The V end lost 0 bases, the J end lost 2 bases, and 10 bases lay between the germline ends. Germline lookup yields CDR1 LGHNA and CDR2 YSLEER. This chain's CDR3 is CASSQDLQGNYGYTF. DNA of the CDR3: TGCGCCAGCAGCCAAGATCTCCAGGGAAACTATGGCTACACCTTC.

J is TRBJ2-3 and V is TRBV30; the match to TRBD2 covers 12 bases. The germline CDR1 and CDR2 sequences are GTSNPN and SVGIG (reference sequence). Germline trimming cut 0 bases from V and 4 bases from J; bases unmatched to any gene: 5. The CDR3 contains 16 residues. In DNA, the CDR3 is TGTGCCTGGAGTGTACTAGGACTAGCGGGATCAGATACGCAGTATTTT. It specifies CAWSVLGLAGSDTQYF.

This chain links TRBV6-6 with TRBJ2-1; 8 positions match TRBD2. Germline V CDR1 and CDR2: MNHNY, SVGAGI (reference sequence). Trimming cost V 4 bases and J 3 bases; bases outside gene matches: 2. The CDR3 consists of 14 residues. The DNA of the CDR3 is TGTGCCAGCAGTTCCGCGGGGGGCTACAATGAGCAGTTCTTC. It specifies CASSSAGGYNEQFF.

This clone was counted a few times. This sequence joins TRBV5-1 and TRBJ1-2; possible D gene TRBD1, 5 bases. The CDR3 consists of 17 residues. V gave up 0 bases and J gave up 4 bases, with 19 bases separating them. From germline, CDR1 is SGHRS and CDR2 YFSETQ. This CDR3 is CASSLDRARGRGYGYTF. CDR3 bases: TGCGCCAGCAGCTTGGACCGGGCCCGGGGACGCGGCTATGGCTACACCTTC.

The rearrangement links TRBV19 to TRBJ2-5; 10 positions agree with TRBD1. The V gene end was trimmed by 4 bases and the J gene end by 3 bases; junction bases not matched to a gene: 8. The CDR3 runs 16 residues. CDR1 and CDR2 from the germline V gene are LNHDA and SQIVND (reference sequence). CDR3 residues: CASSTRQGAREETQYF. CDR3 in DNA: TGTGCCAGTAGTACTAGACAGGGGGCGCGGGAAGAGACCCAGTACTTC.

This clone was seen a single time. The V call is TRBV6-1, the J call TRBJ2-7; D might be TRBD1 or TRBD2, each matching 5 bases. This CDR3 is built from 15 residues. Trimming cost V 2 bases and J 0 bases, with 11 bases left between them. CDR1 MNHNS and CDR2 SASEGT come from the germline V gene. The CDR3 DNA reads as TGTGCCAGCAGTGAATCGGTGGGGACCTCCTACGAGCAGTACTTC. It codes for CASSESVGTSYEQYF.

This clone was recorded a few times. The CDR3, as DNA: TGTGCCAGCTCACCTGGGGGCTGGGAGCAGTACTTC. As protein: CASSPGGWEQYF. The chain joins TRBV18 to TRBJ2-7; a possible D gene is TRBD1 (6 bases). Germline-derived CDR1 and CDR2 are KGHSH and LQKENI. The CDR3 is 12 amino acids. V lost 3 bases, J lost 7 bases, and 10 bases lay in between.

The chain employs TRBV11-2 and TRBJ2-5, with no clear D. The CDR3 covers 13 residues. V was shortened by 1 base and J by 3 bases, with 6 bases between the two germline ends. The germline gives CDR1 SGHAT, CDR2 FQNNGV. In nucleotides, the CDR3 is TGTGCCAGCAGCTTAGGCGCGAAAGAGACCCAGTACTTC. This gives the protein CASSLGAKETQYF. Variable domain in full (rest from reference TRBV11-2 and TRBJ2-5): EAGVAQSPRYKIIEKRQSVAFWCNPISGHATLYWYQQILGQGPKLLIQFQNNGVVDDSQLPKDRFSAERLKGVDSTLKIQPAKLEDSAVYLCASSLGAKETQYFGPGTRLLVL.

The genes are TRBV5-1 and TRBJ2-2; 8 bases match TRBD1. The germline CDR1 and CDR2 sequences are SGHRS and YFSETQ. CDR3 length: 15 residues. With 4 bases clipped from V and 7 bases from J, the junction kept 9 bases outside the gene matches. CDR3 sequence reads: CASSIGGQVGGELFF. The CDR3, as DNA: TGCGCCAGCAGCATAGGGGGACAGGTCGGCGGGGAGCTGTTTTTT.

CDR3 coding DNA: TGTGCCAGCTCACCATCGACGGGTGAGACCCAGTACTTC. Its translation is CASSPSTGETQYF. The chain recombines TRBV18 with TRBJ2-5; D gene unclear. The CDR3 is 13 amino acids. V lost 2 bases and J lost 5, with 9 bases in between. CDR1 KGHSH and CDR2 LQKENI come from the germline V gene.

The chain recombines TRBV10-2 with TRBJ2-7; TRBD2 matches at 10 bases. Germline assignment: CDR1 WSHSY and CDR2 SAAADI. The CDR3 contains 14 residues. With V trimmed by 6 bases and J by 5 bases, 7 bases remained unmatched. CDR3 loop: CASRGTSVGNEQYF. The DNA for the CDR3 is TGCGCCAGCAGGGGGACTAGCGTCGGAAACGAGCAGTACTTC.

In DNA, the CDR3 is TGTGCCAGCTCACCACGAGAGAGCGGGGGCTTCCAAGAGACCCAGTACTTC. This gives the protein CASSPRESGGFQETQYF. V gene TRBV18 combines with J gene TRBJ2-5; 8 bases match TRBD2. V gave up 1 base and J gave up 1 base; unmatched junction bases: 8. Germline-derived CDR1 and CDR2 are KGHSH and LQKENI. The CDR3 is 17 residues long.